A selection of T cell receptor beta chains follows, all from one sample in a study of human T cells and chemical hapten exposure. TCRdb re-called the RACE reads with MiXCR, one entry per CDR3 protein. The profile shows about 140,000 distinct CDR3 sequences, approximately 12% of them singletons. The sample consisted of whole blood, taken in connection with sensitization to the hapten diphenylcyclopropenone (DPC). The receptors derive from a woman between 50 and 59 years old with alopecia areata. Some clones in this sample may be carry-over from other donors' samples. The CDR3 runs from the conserved cysteine through the conserved F or W. Fields, in order: D gene, V gene, clone size, J gene, CDR3 length, CDR3 DNA, CDR3 protein. A D gene is named only where the DNA matches it firmly. Expanded clones get a size class; other rows say once, few or many, or leave the size out.

d_gene: NA
v_gene: TRBV29-1
abundance: NA
j_gene: TRBJ1-1
len: 11
CDR3nt: TGCAGCGGCGGGGGGGACACTGAAGCTTTCTTT
CDR3aa: CSGGGDTEAFF

d_gene: TRBD2
v_gene: TRBV10-3
abundance: NA
j_gene: TRBJ2-3
len: 13
CDR3nt: TGTGCCATCAGCGATAGCGGGAGCGATACGCAGTATTTT
CDR3aa: CAISDSGSDTQYF

d_gene: NA
v_gene: TRBV5-4
abundance: few
j_gene: TRBJ2-2
len: 15
CDR3nt: TGTGCCAGCAGCTTGAGGGGTCGGAACACCGGGGAGCTGTTTTTT
CDR3aa: CASSLRGRNTGELFF

d_gene: NA
v_gene: TRBV3-1
abundance: few
j_gene: TRBJ1-4
len: 15
CDR3nt: TGTGCCAGCAGCCACTGGGGGACAAAAAATGAAAAACTGTTTTTT
CDR3aa: CASSHWGTKNEKLFF

d_gene: TRBD2
v_gene: TRBV7-2
abundance: NA
j_gene: TRBJ2-5
len: 17
CDR3nt: TGTGCCAGCAGCTTAGGAACTAGCGGGAGGTCAGGAGAGACCCAGTACTTC
CDR3aa: CASSLGTSGRSGETQYF

d_gene: TRBD2
v_gene: TRBV20-1
abundance: NA
j_gene: TRBJ2-5
len: 16
CDR3nt: TGCAGTGTAACCCCACCCGAACTAGCGGGAGCAGAGACCCAGTACTTC
CDR3aa: CSVTPPELAGAETQYF

d_gene: TRBD2
v_gene: TRBV9
abundance: few
j_gene: TRBJ2-5
len: 14
CDR3nt: TGTGCCAGCAGCGTATCTAGCGGGAGAGAGACCCAGTACTTC
CDR3aa: CASSVSSGRETQYF

d_gene: TRBD2
v_gene: TRBV20-1
abundance: NA
j_gene: TRBJ2-7
len: 14
CDR3nt: TGCAGTGCTAGATGGCTAGCGGGCGCCTACGAGCAGTACTTC
CDR3aa: CSARWLAGAYEQYF

d_gene: TRBD2
v_gene: TRBV6-2/TRBV6-3
abundance: few
j_gene: TRBJ2-1
len: 15
CDR3nt: TGTGCCAGCAGTTACCGGCTAGCGGTATACGGTGAGCAGTTCTTC
CDR3aa: CASSYRLAVYGEQFF

d_gene: TRBD1
v_gene: TRBV28
abundance: few
j_gene: TRBJ2-7
len: 15
CDR3nt: TGTGCCAGCAGTCCCTTGACAGGGGTGGCCTACGAGCAGTACTTC
CDR3aa: CASSPLTGVAYEQYF

d_gene: NA
v_gene: TRBV24-1
abundance: few
j_gene: TRBJ1-3
len: 16
CDR3nt: TGTGCCACCAGTGATTTAGACGGGAGCTCTGGAAACACCATATATTTT
CDR3aa: CATSDLDGSSGNTIYF

d_gene: TRBD2
v_gene: TRBV6-2/TRBV6-3
abundance: NA
j_gene: TRBJ2-7
len: 15
CDR3nt: TGTGCCAGCGATCACCCTAGCGGGACCCCTTACGAGCAGTACTTC
CDR3aa: CASDHPSGTPYEQYF

d_gene: TRBD2
v_gene: TRBV3-1
abundance: NA
j_gene: TRBJ2-1
len: 15
CDR3nt: TGTGCCAGCAGCCAGCCTAGCGGTAGCTACAATGAGCAGTTCTTC
CDR3aa: CASSQPSGSYNEQFF

d_gene: NA
v_gene: TRBV12-3/TRBV12-4
abundance: few
j_gene: TRBJ2-7
len: 14
CDR3nt: TGTGCCAGCAGTCCGACTCGTCTAAGGTACGAGCAGTACTTC
CDR3aa: CASSPTRLRYEQYF

d_gene: NA
v_gene: TRBV5-6
abundance: few
j_gene: TRBJ2-1
len: 14
CDR3nt: TGTGCCAGCAGCTTGAGGGACGCTTTCAATGAGCAGTTCTTC
CDR3aa: CASSLRDAFNEQFF

d_gene: NA
v_gene: TRBV7-6
abundance: NA
j_gene: TRBJ2-1
len: 17
CDR3nt: TGTGCCAGCAGCTTCTTCAGGGGGGGCAACTCCTACAATGAGCAGTTCTTC
CDR3aa: CASSFFRGGNSYNEQFF

d_gene: TRBD2
v_gene: TRBV20-1
abundance: NA
j_gene: TRBJ2-3
len: 18
CDR3nt: TGCAGTGCTAGAAGGACTAGCGGGAGGGCGCCCAATCTTAATACGCAGTATTTT
CDR3aa: CSARRTSGRAPNLNTQYF

d_gene: TRBD1
v_gene: TRBV12-3/TRBV12-4
abundance: few
j_gene: TRBJ2-1
len: 16
CDR3nt: TGTGCCAGCACTCCCAGGGGGGACAGGGTGTTCAATGAGCAGTTCTTC
CDR3aa: CASTPRGDRVFNEQFF

d_gene: NA
v_gene: TRBV12-3/TRBV12-4
abundance: NA
j_gene: TRBJ1-4
len: 14
CDR3nt: TGTGCCAGCAGTTTGGCAGCAACTAATGAAAAACTGTTTTTT
CDR3aa: CASSLAATNEKLFF

d_gene: TRBD2
v_gene: TRBV27
abundance: few
j_gene: TRBJ2-2
len: 14
CDR3nt: TGTGCCAGCAGCCGGACTAGCAGGACCGGGGAGCTGTTTTTT
CDR3aa: CASSRTSRTGELFF

d_gene: TRBD1
v_gene: TRBV5-4
abundance: NA
j_gene: TRBJ1-2
len: 15
CDR3nt: TGTGCCAGCAGCATCGGACAGGGGGCTGCCTATGGCTACACCTTC
CDR3aa: CASSIGQGAAYGYTF

d_gene: NA
v_gene: TRBV7-9
abundance: NA
j_gene: TRBJ2-4
len: 15
CDR3nt: TGTGCCAGCAGTTTCGGGACCTTAGCCAAAAACATTCAGTACTTC
CDR3aa: CASSFGTLAKNIQYF

d_gene: TRBD1
v_gene: TRBV27
abundance: NA
j_gene: TRBJ2-7
len: 14
CDR3nt: TGTGCCAGCACCCGGACAGGGGGCGCGGATGAGCAGTACTTC
CDR3aa: CASTRTGGADEQYF

d_gene: NA
v_gene: TRBV7-8
abundance: many
j_gene: TRBJ1-5
len: 15
CDR3nt: TGTGCCAGCAGCTTGTCCAGATCCCCTAATCAGCCCCAGCATTTT
CDR3aa: CASSLSRSPNQPQHF

d_gene: NA
v_gene: TRBV11-2
abundance: NA
j_gene: TRBJ2-3
len: 13
CDR3nt: TGTGCCAGCAGCTCAGGGATTTCAGATACGCAGTATTTT
CDR3aa: CASSSGISDTQYF

d_gene: NA
v_gene: TRBV20-1
abundance: few
j_gene: TRBJ1-3
len: 15
CDR3nt: TGCAGTGCTAGAGATCGTTCGTACTCTGGAAACACCATATATTTT
CDR3aa: CSARDRSYSGNTIYF

d_gene: NA
v_gene: TRBV6-5
abundance: few
j_gene: TRBJ2-2
len: 15
CDR3nt: TGTGCCAGCAGTGAATCGGTCCTGAGCACCGGGGAGCTGTTTTTT
CDR3aa: CASSESVLSTGELFF

d_gene: NA
v_gene: TRBV7-2
abundance: few
j_gene: TRBJ2-2
len: 15
CDR3nt: TGTGCCAGCAGCTCGAGTAACGGACCCACCGGGGAGCTGTTTTTT
CDR3aa: CASSSSNGPTGELFF

d_gene: TRBD2
v_gene: TRBV20-1
abundance: few
j_gene: TRBJ2-5
len: 14
CDR3nt: TGCAGTGCAAGTAAGCGGGAGGGCCGAGAGACCCAGTACTTC
CDR3aa: CSASKREGRETQYF

d_gene: NA
v_gene: TRBV5-5
abundance: few
j_gene: TRBJ2-2
len: 14
CDR3nt: TGTGCCAGCAGCTTCCTGGCGGCGGACGGGGAGCTGTTTTTT
CDR3aa: CASSFLAADGELFF

d_gene: NA
v_gene: TRBV6-1
abundance: NA
j_gene: TRBJ1-6
len: 12
CDR3nt: TGTGCCAGCAGTTTTCCGGATTCACCCCTCCACTTT
CDR3aa: CASSFPDSPLHF

d_gene: NA
v_gene: TRBV28
abundance: few
j_gene: TRBJ2-7
len: 11
CDR3nt: TGTGCCAGCAGTTCCCCATTCGAGCAGTACTTC
CDR3aa: CASSSPFEQYF

d_gene: NA
v_gene: TRBV6-5
abundance: many
j_gene: TRBJ1-1
len: 16
CDR3nt: TGTGCCAGCAGTTACTCGACAGTGGGGACCAACACTGAAGCTTTCTTT
CDR3aa: CASSYSTVGTNTEAFF

d_gene: NA
v_gene: TRBV12-5
abundance: few
j_gene: TRBJ2-1
len: 15
CDR3nt: TGTGCTAGTGGTTTGGGCTGGGGGCAGTACAATGAGCAGTTCTTC
CDR3aa: CASGLGWGQYNEQFF

d_gene: TRBD2
v_gene: TRBV4-1
abundance: few
j_gene: TRBJ2-2
len: 16
CDR3nt: TGCGCCAGCAGCCCTACACTAGCGGGGAACACCGGGGAGCTGTTTTTT
CDR3aa: CASSPTLAGNTGELFF

d_gene: NA
v_gene: TRBV27
abundance: NA
j_gene: TRBJ1-5
len: 14
CDR3nt: TGTGCCAGCAGTTTATCCCGCCACGACCAGCCCCAGCATTTT
CDR3aa: CASSLSRHDQPQHF

d_gene: NA
v_gene: TRBV12-3/TRBV12-4
abundance: NA
j_gene: TRBJ2-7
len: 15
CDR3nt: TGTGCCAGCAGTCCCCGGACAGCCTACTCCTACGAGCAGTACTTC
CDR3aa: CASSPRTAYSYEQYF

d_gene: NA
v_gene: TRBV5-5
abundance: few
j_gene: TRBJ1-1
len: 15
CDR3nt: TGTGCCAGCAGCTCCCCTACTTGGACGGGGACTGAAGCTTTCTTT
CDR3aa: CASSSPTWTGTEAFF

d_gene: NA
v_gene: TRBV19
abundance: few
j_gene: TRBJ2-3
len: 15
CDR3nt: TGTGCCAGTAGACTCGGACTAAGCGGCACAGATACGCAGTATTTT
CDR3aa: CASRLGLSGTDTQYF

d_gene: NA
v_gene: TRBV6-5
abundance: many
j_gene: TRBJ1-1
len: 14
CDR3nt: TGTGCCAGCAGTTACTCCCGGGGGAACACTGAAGCTTTCTTT
CDR3aa: CASSYSRGNTEAFF